These 13 T cell receptor beta chains were sequenced from one sample in a study of T cell changes during pregnancy in multiple sclerosis. Repertoires were generated with immunoSEQ multiplex PCR, while TCRdb's copy carries only in-frame clones and drops some. The table includes about 73,000 clones, roughly 88% detected once. Sample: peripheral blood, taken after pregnancy. The receptors were sampled from a female donor in good health, enrolled as a control in a pregnancy study.

The V and J genes are TRBV7-7 and TRBJ2-5; 10 positions match TRBD1. Germline loops: CDR1 SSHAT, CDR2 FNYEAQ (reference sequence). After removal of 5 bases from V and 2 bases from J, the junction contained 5 bases not matched to a gene. The CDR3 sequence is 15 residues long. The chain's CDR3 is CASSPSGQGQETQYF. DNA of the CDR3: TGTGCCAGCAGCCCCTCGGGACAGGGGCAAGAGACCCAGTACTTC.

V gene TRBV7-2 combines with J gene TRBJ2-7; 7 bases line up with TRBD1. CDR3 size: 14 residues. The V segment lost 6 bases and the J segment 0 bases; nucleotides outside the gene matches: 5. CDR1 SGHTA and CDR2 FQGNSA come from the germline V gene. DNA of the CDR3: TGTGCCAGCAGTTACCGGGACAGCTCCTACGAGCAGTACTTC. It encodes CASSYRDSSYEQYF. The entire variable domain, with the rest obtained from reference TRBV7-2 and TRBJ2-7, is as follows: GAGVSQSPSNKVTEKGKDVELRCDPISGHTALYWYRQSLGQGLEFLIYFQGNSAPDKSGLPSDRFSAERTGGSVSTLTIQRTQQEDSAVYLCASSYRDSSYEQYFGPGTRLTVT.

The chain couples TRBV7-2 to TRBJ1-2, with TRBD1 matching 8 bases. This CDR3 has 15 amino acids. V lost 5 bases, J lost 8 bases, and 13 bases stayed unmatched. Germline-derived CDR1 and CDR2 are SGHTA and FQGNSA. For the CDR3, the DNA is TGTGCCAGCAGCCGGGAACCAGGGGGCCGACAGGGCTACACCTTC. Amino acid sequence: CASSREPGGRQGYTF.

J is TRBJ1-5 and V is TRBV18; a weak D match, TRBD1 (6 bases). The CDR3 runs to 14 residues. V shed 1 base and J shed 7 bases, with 11 bases lying between them. Per germline, CDR1 KGHSH and CDR2 LQKENI. The CDR3 bases are TGTGCCAGCTCACCACTCCAGGGGAAACAGCCCCAGCATTTT. Translation: CASSPLQGKQPQHF.

The chain has TRBV7-9 and TRBJ2-1, with TRBD2 matching 10 bases. Germline V gene data show CDR1 as SEHNR and CDR2 as FQNEAQ (reference sequence). The junction had 1 base not matched to a gene; V was cut back by 4 bases and J by 7 bases. CDR3 length: 13 residues. CDR3 in amino acids: CASSSSGGNEQFF. The CDR3 DNA reads as TGTGCCAGCAGCTCTAGCGGGGGTAATGAGCAGTTCTTC.

The CDR3 spells CASTPGMGLTNTEAFF. Written as DNA, the CDR3 is TGTGCCAGCACCCCGGGAATGGGACTTACGAACACTGAAGCTTTCTTT. The gene calls are TRBV25-1 and TRBJ1-1; TRBD1 might be the D (5 bases). The V end was cut by 7 bases, the J end by 1 base, with 19 bases between. Germline CDR1 and CDR2: MGHDK and SYGVNS. This CDR3 has 16 residues.

This chain uses TRBV7-6 with TRBJ1-1; 11 nucleotides line up with TRBD1. The CDR3 is 13 amino acids. The germline CDR1 and CDR2 sequences are SGHVS and FNYEAQ. Losses at the gene ends were 5 bases for V and 7 bases for J; bases not matched to a gene: 3. Here the CDR3 DNA reads TGTGCCAGCAGCCCGGGACAGGGGGTTGAAGCTTTCTTT. Translated: CASSPGQGVEAFF. The full variable domain, in which reference TRBV7-6 and TRBJ1-1 provide the parts outside the CDR3, is GAGVSQSPRYKVTKRGQDVALRCDPISGHVSLYWYRQALGQGPEFLTYFNYEAQQDKSGLPNDRFSAERPEGSISTLTIQRTEQRDSAMYRCASSPGQGVEAFFGQGTRLTVV.

This sequence joins TRBV5-1 and TRBJ2-1; perhaps TRBD1 as D (6 bases). This CDR3 has 16 residues. Trimming removed 1 base at V and 5 bases at J, with 16 bases between. The germline V gene encodes CDR1 SGHRS and CDR2 YFSETQ. As DNA, the CDR3 is TGCGCCAGCAGCTTGATTACAGGGAGTACCCACAATGAGCAGTTCTTC. Translated: CASSLITGSTHNEQFF. Full variable domain (rest looked up from reference TRBV5-1 and TRBJ2-1): KAGVTQTPRYLIKTRGQQVTLSCSPISGHRSVSWYQQTPGQGLQFLFEYFSETQRNKGNFPGRFSGRQFSNSRSEMNVSTLELGDSALYLCASSLITGSTHNEQFFGPGTRLTVL.

This chain links TRBV4-1 with TRBJ1-5; 7 nucleotides match TRBD1. V was clipped by 3 bases and J by 4 bases; unmatched bases: 6. Germline CDR1 and CDR2: MGHRA and YSYEKL. This CDR3 is 15 amino acids long. The CDR3 here is CASSHVDRVNQPQHF. In DNA form, the CDR3 reads TGCGCCAGCAGCCACGTCGACAGGGTAAATCAGCCCCAGCATTTT.

V and J are TRBV19 and TRBJ2-5, with a tentative D call TRBD2 (5 bases). CDR1 LNHDA and CDR2 SQIVND come from the germline V gene (reference sequence). The V gene lost 0 bases and the J gene lost 5 bases, with 7 bases spanning the gap. The CDR3 is 13 amino acids. The CDR3 region is CASSIDSGETQYF. CDR3 nucleotide sequence: TGTGCCAGTAGTATAGATTCGGGGGAGACCCAGTACTTC.

CDR3 loop: CASSLRTGIGTDTQYF. DNA for the CDR3: TGTGCCAGCAGCTTGCGGACAGGGATAGGCACAGATACGCAGTATTTT. The chain carries TRBV5-4 and TRBJ2-3; 8 nucleotides align to TRBD1. Germline V gene data show CDR1 as SGHNT and CDR2 as YYREEE (reference sequence). This CDR3 region has 16 residues. Unmatched junction bases numbered 5, after V lost 1 base and J lost 1 base.

The rearrangement joins TRBV27 to TRBJ2-4; 7 bases map to TRBD1. Germline loops: CDR1 MNHEY, CDR2 SMNVEV (reference sequence). The CDR3 totals 20 residues. With 6 bases clipped from V and 0 bases from J, the junction kept 20 bases outside the gene matches. CDR3 in amino acids: CASRPGTVPQTLLAKNIQYF. DNA for the CDR3: TGTGCCAGCAGACCCGGGACAGTTCCTCAGACCCTCCTAGCCAAAAACATTCAGTACTTC.

The chain links TRBV5-6 to TRBJ2-7, with 8 bases aligning to TRBD1. V shed 4 bases, J shed 0 bases, and the junction held 6 bases outside the gene matches. Germline V CDR1 and CDR2: SGHDT, YYEEEE. CDR3 length equals 15 residues. The CDR3 region has the DNA TGTGCCAGCAGCCGACAGGGGACGAGCTCCTACGAGCAGTACTTC. As protein: CASSRQGTSSYEQYF.